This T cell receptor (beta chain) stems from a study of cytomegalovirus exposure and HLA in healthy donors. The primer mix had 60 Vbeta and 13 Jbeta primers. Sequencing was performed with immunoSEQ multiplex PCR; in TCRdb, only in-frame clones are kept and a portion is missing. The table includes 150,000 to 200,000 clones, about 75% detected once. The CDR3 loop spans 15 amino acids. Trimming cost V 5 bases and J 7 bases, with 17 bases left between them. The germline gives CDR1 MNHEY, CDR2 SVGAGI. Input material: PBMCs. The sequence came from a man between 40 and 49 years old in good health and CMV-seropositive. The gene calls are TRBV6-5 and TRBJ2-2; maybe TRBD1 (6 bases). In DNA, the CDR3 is TGTGCCAGCAGTCGGCCTACCCAGGGGTTCGGGGAGCTGTTTTTT. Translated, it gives CASSRPTQGFGELFF.